The T cell receptor beta chain under discussion was sequenced for a study of blood T cell repertoires in COVID-19. This clone was counted between two and nine times. The V end lost 4 bases, the J end lost 0 bases, and 7 bases lay between the germline ends. From germline, CDR1 is KGHSH and CDR2 LQKENI. CDR3 length: 14 residues. Authors' processing steps: Estimates of nucleated cell counts were drawn from the amplification of reference gene primers. The table came from immunoSEQ multiplex PCR; TCRdb's copy has only in-frame clones and leaves some out. Clonal size and the V and J genes are those of that table, whereas D and trimming came from the DNA. The sample carries 40,000 or so clones, about 88% recorded once.

This clonotype was obtained from a human donor in a cohort sampled during active COVID-19. Sequencing was performed on peripheral blood. The J gene is TRBJ1-5, the V gene TRBV18, with D uncertain. The CDR3 reads CASSQELSNQPQHF. CDR3 sequence (DNA): TGTGCCAGCTCACAAGAACTTAGCAATCAGCCCCAGCATTTT.